This TCR beta chain originates from a study of shared clonotypes between healthy human individuals. On this clone: The antigen remains undetermined.

Using immunoSEQ multiplex PCR, the repertoire was profiled, and TCRdb retains in-frame clones only, with some absent. The sample yields more than 2 million clones, 95% seen once. Overall study findings and caveats: Donors were few, which limited the genetic and exposure-history diversity represented. Clonotype sharing among the donors was expected to vary with sequencing depth. Naive CD4 clonotypes were shared across a handful of donors at about 5%. Estimated clonotype richness was generally higher in naive than memory subsets.

This CDR3 has 12 residues. V shed 10 bases and J shed 11 bases, with 20 bases lying between them. CDR1 is MNHNS, CDR2 SASEGT, per germline. This receptor was taken from a man younger than 30 in good health. The sequenced sample was naive CD4+ T cells sorted from blood. Subset defined: CD45RA+ positively selected. The rearrangement joins TRBV6-1 to TRBJ1-1, with D unresolved. CDR3 sequence reads: CATREFRSRAFF. Here the CDR3 DNA reads TGTGCCACTCGCGAATTCCGGTCGAGGGCTTTCTTT.